This record concerns one TCR beta chain sequence. This CDR3 has 14 residues. Germline assignment: CDR1 MDHEN and CDR2 SYDVKM. With 7 bases clipped from V and 3 bases from J, the junction kept 6 bases outside the gene matches. Libraries were prepared by immunoSEQ multiplex PCR; TCRdb keeps only in-frame clonotypes and omits some of them. The repertoire holds hundreds of thousands of clones, with around 89% as singletons. These data originate in a study of cytomegalovirus exposure and HLA in healthy donors. This receptor was identified in a woman under 30 in good health and CMV-seronegative. Sample: PBMCs. The chain has TRBV28 and TRBJ1-5, with 7 bases lining up with TRBD1. CDR3 amino acids: CASTPGTVNQPQHF. For the CDR3, the DNA is TGTGCCAGCACCCCGGGGACAGTCAATCAGCCCCAGCATTTT.